This is a list of T cell receptor beta chains from one sample in a study of preoperative IRX-2 immunotherapy in early breast cancer. Clones were sequenced by immunoSEQ multiplex PCR, and TCRdb holds only the in-frame ones, with some missing. The sample has around 30,000 clones; roughly 74% are singletons. The sequencing used lymph node tissue, collected before IRX-2 immunotherapy. These receptors originate from a human donor with breast cancer. Each CDR3 is given with its conserved first and last residue. A D gene is named only where the DNA matches it firmly. Some rows have no size entry. The others give once, few or many, or a class for an expanded clone.

size: few
V: TRBV11-3
D: .
J: TRBJ1-1
CDR3: CASSLVASESVAFF
DNA: TGTGCCAGCAGCTTAGTAGCCTCCGAGTCAGTAGCTTTCTTT

size: .
V: TRBV6-8
D: .
J: TRBJ1-2
CDR3: CASSEGSLKVGPNYGYTF
DNA: TGTGCCAGCAGTGAGGGTTCCCTCAAAGTCGGACCGAACTATGGCTACACCTTC

size: .
V: TRBV4-1
D: .
J: TRBJ2-7
CDR3: CASSTGAFGYEQYF
DNA: TGCGCCAGCAGCACCGGGGCTTTTGGCTACGAGCAGTACTTC

size: .
V: TRBV19
D: .
J: TRBJ2-1
CDR3: CASGPGSSYNEQFF
DNA: TGTGCCAGTGGGCCTGGGAGCTCCTACAATGAGCAGTTCTTC

size: .
V: TRBV5-1
D: .
J: TRBJ2-3
CDR3: CASSANRTGTDTQYF
DNA: TGCGCCAGCAGCGCGAATCGGACAGGCACAGATACGCAGTATTTT

size: .
V: TRBV7-4
D: .
J: TRBJ2-7
CDR3: CASSDYRAGSTYEQYF
DNA: TGTGCCAGCAGCGACTACAGGGCCGGGAGCACCTACGAGCAGTACTTC

size: .
V: TRBV5-1
D: TRBD1
J: TRBJ2-7
CDR3: CASSQPAGTGGEQYF
DNA: TGCGCCAGCAGCCAACCCGCAGGGACAGGGGGCGAGCAGTACTTC

size: .
V: TRBV11-3
D: .
J: TRBJ1-6
CDR3: CASSLGATGDSPLHF
DNA: TGTGCCAGCAGCCTTGGAGCAACCGGAGATTCACCCCTCCACTTT

size: few
V: TRBV6-8
D: .
J: TRBJ1-5
CDR3: CASSYTRGNQPQHF
DNA: TGTGCCAGCAGTTACACCAGGGGCAATCAGCCCCAGCATTTT

size: .
V: TRBV11-3
D: TRBD2
J: TRBJ2-2
CDR3: CASSLLAGGLTGELFF
DNA: TGTGCCAGCAGCTTGCTAGCGGGGGGCCTCACCGGGGAGCTGTTTTTT

size: .
V: TRBV6-8
D: TRBD1
J: TRBJ1-5
CDR3: CASSRDRGDQPQHF
DNA: TGTGCCAGCAGTCGCGACAGGGGAGATCAGCCCCAGCATTTT

size: few
V: TRBV29-1
D: .
J: TRBJ2-5
CDR3: CSVGGQIGETQYF
DNA: TGCAGCGTTGGAGGCCAGATCGGAGAGACCCAGTACTTC

size: .
V: TRBV11-3
D: .
J: TRBJ1-1
CDR3: CASSLVPGSTEAFF
DNA: TGTGCCAGCAGCCTGGTTCCAGGATCTACTGAAGCTTTCTTT

size: .
V: TRBV29-1
D: TRBD2
J: TRBJ2-3
CDR3: CSVDLPSGGVRTDTQYF
DNA: TGCAGCGTTGATCTCCCTAGCGGGGGGGTTCGCACAGATACGCAGTATTTT

size: .
V: TRBV28
D: .
J: TRBJ1-5
CDR3: CASSLPDRGNQPQHF
DNA: TGTGCCAGCAGTTTGCCGGACAGAGGCAATCAGCCCCAGCATTTT

size: .
V: TRBV5-1
D: .
J: TRBJ2-1
CDR3: CASSLATARYNEQFF
DNA: TGCGCCAGCAGCTTGGCCACGGCCCGGTACAATGAGCAGTTCTTC

size: few
V: TRBV6-8
D: .
J: TRBJ2-4
CDR3: CASSSLGGEDIQYF
DNA: TGTGCCAGCAGTTCCTTAGGGGGGGAGGACATTCAGTACTTC

size: .
V: TRBV11-3
D: .
J: TRBJ2-4
CDR3: CASSLSARALGGIQYF
DNA: TGTGCCAGCAGCTTATCTGCTCGGGCCCTCGGGGGCATTCAGTACTTC

size: .
V: TRBV5-1
D: TRBD1
J: TRBJ1-2
CDR3: CASSPADGTAHGYTF
DNA: TGCGCCAGCAGCCCCGCTGACGGGACAGCACACGGCTACACCTTC

size: few
V: TRBV23-1
D: .
J: TRBJ2-7
CDR3: CASSLEGGSYEQYF
DNA: TGCGCCAGCAGCTTAGAGGGGGGCTCCTACGAGCAGTACTTC

size: .
V: TRBV30
D: TRBD2
J: TRBJ2-7
CDR3: CAWSVNLAGLYEQYF
DNA: TGTGCCTGGAGTGTAAATCTAGCGGGACTCTACGAGCAGTACTTC

size: .
V: TRBV5-1
D: .
J: TRBJ2-7
CDR3: CASSMGEVLGEQYF
DNA: TGCGCCAGCAGCATGGGCGAGGTCCTGGGTGAGCAGTACTTC

size: .
V: TRBV30
D: .
J: TRBJ1-6
CDR3: CAWADSRNSPLHF
DNA: TGTGCCTGGGCGGACAGCCGTAATTCACCCCTCCACTTT

size: .
V: TRBV7-1
D: .
J: TRBJ1-1
CDR3: CASSFGANTEAFF
DNA: TGTGCCAGCAGCTTCGGGGCGAACACTGAAGCTTTCTTT

size: .
V: TRBV11-3
D: TRBD1
J: TRBJ1-6
CDR3: CASSRGQGDNSPLHF
DNA: TGTGCCAGCAGCCGAGGACAGGGGGATAATTCACCCCTCCACTTT

size: .
V: TRBV11-3
D: .
J: TRBJ2-6
CDR3: CASSSYRASGANVLTF
DNA: TGTGCCAGCAGCTCATATAGGGCTTCTGGGGCCAACGTCCTGACTTTC

size: few
V: TRBV6-8
D: .
J: TRBJ1-5
CDR3: CASSLSDSLYQPQHF
DNA: TGTGCCAGCAGTCTATCTGACAGCCTTTATCAGCCCCAGCATTTT

size: .
V: TRBV11-3
D: .
J: TRBJ2-1
CDR3: CASSSFAPGPSSYNEQFF
DNA: TGTGCCAGCAGCTCCTTCGCCCCCGGGCCAAGCTCCTACAATGAGCAGTTCTTC

size: .
V: TRBV29-1
D: .
J: TRBJ2-5
CDR3: CSVEDHPRVYQETQYF
DNA: TGCAGCGTTGAAGATCATCCGCGGGTGTACCAAGAGACCCAGTACTTC

size: .
V: TRBV6-8
D: .
J: TRBJ1-1
CDR3: CASRWTGGDTEAFF
DNA: TGTGCCAGCAGGTGGACGGGTGGAGACACTGAAGCTTTCTTT

size: .
V: TRBV28
D: .
J: TRBJ1-2
CDR3: CASSLGNANYGYTF
DNA: TGTGCCAGCAGTTTAGGGAACGCTAACTATGGCTACACCTTC

size: .
V: TRBV12-5
D: .
J: TRBJ2-1
CDR3: CASTAPGRLSYNEQFF
DNA: TGTGCCAGCACCGCCCCGGGACGCTTATCCTACAATGAGCAGTTCTTC

size: .
V: TRBV23-1
D: .
J: TRBJ1-6
CDR3: CASSPPGQYSPLHF
DNA: TGCGCCAGCAGCCCCCCGGGTCAGTATTCACCCCTCCACTTT

size: .
V: TRBV29-1
D: TRBD2
J: TRBJ2-7
CDR3: CSVELAATYEQYF
DNA: TGCAGCGTTGAACTAGCGGCGACCTACGAGCAGTACTTC

size: .
V: TRBV9
D: .
J: TRBJ1-5
CDR3: CASTNVQGSQPQHF
DNA: TGTGCCAGCACCAATGTACAGGGATCTCAGCCCCAGCATTTT

size: few
V: TRBV12-5
D: .
J: TRBJ1-1
CDR3: CASTPGHGNTEAFF
DNA: TGTGCCAGCACCCCCGGACACGGGAACACTGAAGCTTTCTTT

size: .
V: TRBV11-3
D: TRBD1
J: TRBJ2-7
CDR3: CASSRDRGTFREQYF
DNA: TGTGCCAGCAGCCGGGACAGGGGCACATTCCGCGAGCAGTACTTC

size: .
V: TRBV11-3
D: TRBD1
J: TRBJ1-5
CDR3: CASSRDSQNNQPQHF
DNA: TGTGCCAGCAGCAGGGACAGCCAGAACAATCAGCCCCAGCATTTT

size: .
V: TRBV1
D: .
J: TRBJ2-5
CDR3: CASSLRKDSGDYQETQYF
DNA: TGCGCCAGCAGCCTAAGAAAGGATAGCGGGGACTACCAAGAGACCCAGTACTTC

size: .
V: TRBV7-1
D: TRBD1
J: TRBJ1-1
CDR3: CASSFGTGGVAEAFF
DNA: TGTGCCAGCAGCTTCGGGACAGGGGGTGTAGCTGAAGCTTTCTTT

size: .
V: TRBV11-3
D: .
J: TRBJ2-4
CDR3: CASSPGSGPKNIQYF
DNA: TGTGCCAGCAGCCCTGGTTCAGGTCCCAAAAACATTCAGTACTTC

size: .
V: TRBV6-8
D: .
J: TRBJ1-2
CDR3: CASSHALVRAPENYGYTF
DNA: TGTGCCAGCAGCCACGCTCTGGTTCGGGCTCCCGAGAACTATGGCTACACCTTC

size: .
V: TRBV11-3
D: TRBD2
J: TRBJ2-3
CDR3: CASSVGTSGGAVEDTQYF
DNA: TGTGCCAGCAGCGTAGGGACTAGCGGGGGGGCCGTTGAAGATACGCAGTATTTT

size: .
V: TRBV18
D: .
J: TRBJ2-2
CDR3: CASSPGIAQTGELFF
DNA: TGTGCCAGCTCACCAGGCATTGCACAAACCGGGGAGCTGTTTTTT

size: .
V: TRBV7-8
D: .
J: TRBJ2-3
CDR3: CASSPLAKDTQYF
DNA: TGTGCCAGCAGCCCCTTGGCGAAAGATACGCAGTATTTT

size: .
V: TRBV5-1
D: TRBD2
J: TRBJ2-3
CDR3: CASSSTSGTNTQYF
DNA: TGCGCCAGCAGCTCGACTAGCGGCACAAATACGCAGTATTTT

size: .
V: TRBV15
D: TRBD1
J: TRBJ1-4
CDR3: CATSRDGTGTNEKLFF
DNA: TGTGCCACCAGCAGAGATGGGACAGGGACTAATGAAAAACTGTTTTTT

size: .
V: TRBV11-3
D: .
J: TRBJ1-1
CDR3: CASSLIGSVGEAFF
DNA: TGTGCCAGCAGCTTAATCGGGTCAGTCGGTGAAGCTTTCTTT

size: .
V: TRBV11-3
D: .
J: TRBJ1-5
CDR3: CASSLTRTGNQPQHF
DNA: TGTGCCAGCAGCCTAACTCGGACTGGCAATCAGCCCCAGCATTTT

size: .
V: TRBV19
D: .
J: TRBJ1-2
CDR3: CASSMAPTLPYGYTF
DNA: TGTGCCAGTAGTATGGCCCCGACACTACCCTATGGCTACACCTTC

size: once
V: TRBV19
D: .
J: TRBJ1-5
CDR3: CASSDRRDQPQHF
DNA: TGTGCCAGTAGTGACAGGAGGGATCAGCCCCAGCATTTT

size: .
V: TRBV6-8
D: .
J: TRBJ2-1
CDR3: CASRSGASREQFF
DNA: TGTGCCAGCAGGTCCGGGGCCTCCAGGGAGCAGTTCTTC

size: .
V: TRBV28
D: .
J: TRBJ1-1
CDR3: CASSQPTGNTEAFF
DNA: TGTGCCAGCAGCCAACCTACAGGGAACACTGAAGCTTTCTTT

size: .
V: TRBV11-3
D: TRBD1
J: TRBJ1-1
CDR3: CASSPDRLNTEAFF
DNA: TGTGCCAGCAGCCCGGACAGGCTGAACACTGAAGCTTTCTTT

size: .
V: TRBV22-1
D: .
J: TRBJ1-1
CDR3: CATSRSVSEEAFF
DNA: TGTGCCACCAGTCGATCCGTCTCAGAAGAAGCTTTCTTT

size: .
V: TRBV6-4
D: .
J: TRBJ1-2
CDR3: CASSEREGNYGYTF
DNA: TGTGCCAGCAGTGAACGGGAGGGGAACTATGGCTACACCTTC